One and the same sample provided the 8 T cell receptor beta chains below, sequenced in a study of blood T cell dynamics during melanoma immunotherapy (dated by TCRdb to about 2020). The time point label, read with the paper, signifies: week 3, after first cycle of checkpoint inhibitor. Libraries came from the immunoSEQ multiplex PCR assay. Imported from immuneACCESS, the table was reduced by TCRdb to in-frame sequences with V and J called. These copies leave out some clones; in studies compared against another copy, an unresolved V gene accounts for under half, and the cause of the remainder is not known. The sample table contains around 10,000 clones; only one count was recorded for under 90% of them. Under 25% of the sample is in the top ten clones. Sequencing used blood, obtained from a patient treated with checkpoint blockade. The receptor set was obtained from a human donor with melanoma.

The chain carries TRBV2 and TRBJ1-2; D not certain. The germline V gene has CDR1 SNHLY and CDR2 FYNNEI. The CDR3 contains 13 residues. V was shortened by 6 bases and J by 1 base, with 9 bases between the two germline ends. The DNA for the CDR3 is TGTGCCAGCAGCCAGGACCATAACTATGGCTACACCTTC. It specifies CASSQDHNYGYTF.

V gene TRBV2 combines with J gene TRBJ2-7; 8 positions match TRBD1. With V trimmed by 0 bases and J by 6 bases, 10 bases remained unmatched. The CDR3 has 16 amino acids. Germline V gene data show CDR1 as SNHLY and CDR2 as FYNNEI. The CDR3 is CASSEAEGTGRGEQYF. CDR3 nucleotides: TGTGCCAGCAGTGAAGCCGAAGGGACAGGCCGGGGCGAGCAGTACTTC.

The chain combines TRBV11-2 with TRBJ2-7; 7 bases align to TRBD2. Germline CDR1 is SGHAT and CDR2 is FQNNGV. V was pared by 5 bases and J by 6 bases, with 19 bases of the junction left unmatched. This CDR3 spans 17 amino acids. As DNA, the CDR3 is TGTGCCAGCAGCCTACAACCCCAGGTGGGAGGGCCGACCGAGCAGTACTTC. Protein sequence: CASSLQPQVGGPTEQYF. Combining the CDR3 with reference TRBV11-2 and TRBJ2-7 gives the whole variable domain EAGVAQSPRYKIIEKRQSVAFWCNPISGHATLYWYQQILGQGPKLLIQFQNNGVVDDSQLPKDRFSAERLKGVDSTLKIQPAKLEDSAVYLCASSLQPQVGGPTEQYFGPGTRLTVT.

V gene TRBV28 combines with J gene TRBJ2-7; 7 bases line up with TRBD1. V gave up 5 bases and J gave up 4 bases; unmatched junction bases: 8. CDR3 length: 14 amino acids. Germline CDR1 reads MDHEN; CDR2 reads SYDVKM. In nucleotides, the CDR3 is TGTGCCAGCAGTCCTGGGACAGTAGATTACGAGCAGTACGTC. It specifies CASSPGTVDYEQYV.

The chain carries TRBV19 and TRBJ2-7; TRBD1 matches 8 bases. V lost 6 bases, J lost 4 bases, and 8 bases stayed unmatched. Germline V gives CDR1 LNHDA, CDR2 SQIVND (reference sequence). The CDR3 has 14 amino acids. CDR3 loop: CASRYRGIVYEQYF. The CDR3 DNA reads TGTGCCAGTAGATACAGGGGGATCGTGTACGAGCAGTACTTC.

In DNA form, the CDR3 reads TGTGCCAGCAGTGGACTAGCCTACGAGCAGTACTTC. Protein: CASSGLAYEQYF. The chain couples TRBV2 to TRBJ2-7, with D possibly TRBD2 on 6 matching bases. Germline V gene data show CDR1 as SNHLY and CDR2 as FYNNEI. The V gene lost 4 bases and the J gene lost 2 bases, with 6 bases spanning the gap. This CDR3 is 12 amino acids long.

CDR3 sequence (DNA): TGCGCCAGCAGTCTTCTCGGGGCGGCGGGGGCGACTAGAAAGCCCCAGCATTTT. This codes for CASSLLGAAGATRKPQHF. This chain connects TRBV23-1 to TRBJ1-5, with a weak D call TRBD1 (6 bases). TRBV23-1 is designated an ORF whose function remains uncertain. V lost 4 bases to trimming and J lost 8 bases, with 27 bases between them. The CDR3 sequence is 18 residues long.

J is TRBJ2-7 and V is TRBV7-3; 7 positions match TRBD2. The length of the CDR3 is 15 residues. In germline, CDR1 is SGHTA, CDR2 FQGTGA. The junction had 12 bases not matched to a gene; V was cut back by 5 bases and J by 5 bases. The DNA for the CDR3 is TGTGCCAGCAGCCTCCAGCGGGGTAATATCCACGAGCAGTACTTC. It encodes CASSLQRGNIHEQYF.